This is a list of T cell receptor beta chains from one sample in a study of blood T cell repertoires in COVID-19. Assay used: immunoSEQ multiplex PCR; TCRdb lists only in-frame clones, some missing. The profile shows around 100,000 clones, 84% of them singletons. The sequenced sample consisted of peripheral blood. These receptors were obtained from a human donor in a cohort sampled during active COVID-19. CDR3s include the opening cysteine and the closing phenylalanine or tryptophan. A D gene is named only where the DNA matches it firmly. Clone size is stated in some rows and not others, as once, few, many or a class when expanded.

DNA	CDR3	D	size	J	V
TGCAGCATTAGGACAGGGCTTGGGAATTCACCCCTCCACTTT	CSIRTGLGNSPLHF	TRBD1	NA	TRBJ1-6	TRBV29-1
TGTGCCAGCAGCTTAAACGGTACCTATGGCTACACCTTC	CASSLNGTYGYTF	NA	NA	TRBJ1-2	TRBV5-7
TGTGCCAGTAGTATGCCACAAACCTACAATGAGCAGTTCTTC	CASSMPQTYNEQFF	NA	NA	TRBJ2-1	TRBV19
TGCGCCAGCAGCTTGTTTCAGGGGGCTAGTTCACCCCTCCACTTT	CASSLFQGASSPLHF	TRBD1	NA	TRBJ1-6	TRBV5-1
TGTGCCAGCAGCTTAGGGGGACTAGCGGGGGACAATGAGCAGTTCTTC	CASSLGGLAGDNEQFF	TRBD2	few	TRBJ2-1	TRBV7-3
TGTGCCAGCAGCCCTCTTAGCGGGGGGTCATTATGGAATGAGCAGTTCTTC	CASSPLSGGSLWNEQFF	TRBD2	NA	TRBJ2-1	TRBV2
TGTGCCAGCAGTTTCGGGAGACTGCTGAACACTGAAGCTTTCTTT	CASSFGRLLNTEAFF	NA	once	TRBJ1-1	TRBV27
TGTGCCAGCAGCACCGGCGGGGGGACAGATACGCAGTATTTT	CASSTGGGTDTQYF	TRBD2	NA	TRBJ2-3	TRBV11-2
TGCAGTGCTAGTAGGACAGTGAACACTGAAGCTTTCTTT	CSASRTVNTEAFF	NA	NA	TRBJ1-1	TRBV20-1
TGTGCCAGCAGCCAATACCGGGTCAGCCGGAGGGGCTACACCTTC	CASSQYRVSRRGYTF	NA	NA	TRBJ1-2	TRBV3-1/TRBV3-2
TGTGCCAGCAGTTGGGACAGGGCGGCCTACGAGCAGTACTTC	CASSWDRAAYEQYF	TRBD1	NA	TRBJ2-7	TRBV2
TGTGCCAGCAGCCCGGGCGGGGGTACCAACTACAATGAGCAGTTCTTC	CASSPGGGTNYNEQFF	TRBD2	NA	TRBJ2-1	TRBV7-9
TGTGCCTGGAGGGGGGACAGGGGCACCGGGGAGCTGTTTTTT	CAWRGDRGTGELFF	TRBD1	few	TRBJ2-2	TRBV30
TGTGCCAGCAGCACCGGGACAGGGAAGGGCAACTATGGCTACACCTTC	CASSTGTGKGNYGYTF	TRBD1	NA	TRBJ1-2	TRBV9
TGTGCCAGCAGCAGAGGGGGGGGTACGGAGACCCAGTACTTC	CASSRGGGTETQYF	NA	NA	TRBJ2-5	TRBV7-2
TGTGCCAGCAGCCGAAGGGGACTCAGCTATGGCTACACCTTC	CASSRRGLSYGYTF	NA	NA	TRBJ1-2	TRBV3-1/TRBV3-2
TGTGCCAGCAGCGTAGGGGCTAACTATGGCTACACCTTC	CASSVGANYGYTF	NA	NA	TRBJ1-2	TRBV2
TGTGCCAGCAGCTTCGGACAGGGGGCTGGGGAGCAGTACTTC	CASSFGQGAGEQYF	TRBD1	NA	TRBJ2-7	TRBV5-6
TGCGCCAGCAGCTTGTTGCAGGGGCCTACCTATGGCTACACCTTC	CASSLLQGPTYGYTF	NA	few	TRBJ1-2	TRBV5-1
TGTGCCAGTACAGGGTCCCGGCTCGCCGGGGAGCTGTTTTTT	CASTGSRLAGELFF	NA	NA	TRBJ2-2	TRBV19
TGTGCCAGCAGTAAGGGAGGCATGAGCTCCTACGAGCAGTACTTC	CASSKGGMSSYEQYF	NA	NA	TRBJ2-7	TRBV6-5
TGCGCCAGCAGCTTGGGACAGGATGATGGCTACACCTTC	CASSLGQDDGYTF	NA	few	TRBJ1-2	TRBV5-1
TGTGCCAGCAGTTTATTAACGGACACTGAAGCTTTCTTT	CASSLLTDTEAFF	NA	NA	TRBJ1-1	TRBV12-3/TRBV12-4
TGTGCCAGCTTACCCGAGAGGTATACTGAAGCTTTCTTT	CASLPERYTEAFF	NA	NA	TRBJ1-1	TRBV19
TGTGCCAGCAGTTCCGACAGGGACTCCTACGAGCAGTACTTC	CASSSDRDSYEQYF	TRBD1	NA	TRBJ2-7	TRBV28
TGCAGCGTTGAGTGGGGAGAGGGAGAGACCCAGTACTTC	CSVEWGEGETQYF	NA	once	TRBJ2-5	TRBV29-1
TGTGCCAGCAGCTTCGACGGGAGATATAATGAAAAACTGTTTTTT	CASSFDGRYNEKLFF	NA	NA	TRBJ1-4	TRBV11-2
TGTGCCAGCAGCCTTAGACTAACAAGCACAGATACGCAGTATTTT	CASSLRLTSTDTQYF	NA	NA	TRBJ2-3	TRBV3-1/TRBV3-2
TGTGCCAGCAGCCCTTGGACTATAAGTAAGGGCTACACCTTC	CASSPWTISKGYTF	NA	NA	TRBJ1-2	TRBV5-6
TGTGCCAGCGGTGACAGAAAAACGTACCAAGAGACCCAGTACTTC	CASGDRKTYQETQYF	NA	few	TRBJ2-5	TRBV6-1
TGTGCCAGCAGTGAATCCCCGGGGGGAGGGGGAGATACGCAGTATTTT	CASSESPGGGGDTQYF	NA	NA	TRBJ2-3	TRBV2
TGTGCCAGCAGCGTAGACAGAAGAAACACCATATATTTT	CASSVDRRNTIYF	NA	NA	TRBJ1-3	TRBV9
TGTGCCAGCAGCTTGGGAGGTCTGGTCTCGGCAAACACCATATATTTT	CASSLGGLVSANTIYF	NA	NA	TRBJ1-3	TRBV5-4
TGTGCCAGCGGAGGAGGGCAGGGCTTTGGCTACACCTTC	CASGGGQGFGYTF	NA	NA	TRBJ1-2	TRBV28
TGTGCCAGCAGTGAATACCAATTTCGACAGGGTTCCTACGAGCAGTACTTC	CASSEYQFRQGSYEQYF	TRBD1	NA	TRBJ2-7	TRBV6-1
TGTGCCAGCAGCTATGGGGGCTGGACCGGCGAGGGCTACACCTTC	CASSYGGWTGEGYTF	NA	NA	TRBJ1-2	TRBV11-3
TGTGCCAGCAGCCCAGGAGGGGCGGGGGGCTACGAGCAGTACTTC	CASSPGGAGGYEQYF	TRBD2	NA	TRBJ2-7	TRBV7-2
TGCGCCAGCAGCTCCCTATCAGGGGCGGCCTACGAGCAGTACTTC	CASSSLSGAAYEQYF	NA	NA	TRBJ2-7	TRBV5-1
TGTGCCAGCAGCCCAGGAGGGCCCACAGATACGCAGTATTTT	CASSPGGPTDTQYF	NA	NA	TRBJ2-3	TRBV5-8
TGTGCCAGCAGCTCCTGGACTAGCGGGGGGGCGGAGACCCAGTACTTC	CASSSWTSGGAETQYF	TRBD2	NA	TRBJ2-5	TRBV5-6